This passage covers 2 T cell receptor beta chains from one sample sequenced in a study of Graves' ophthalmopathy and Graves' hyperthyroidism. Amplified TCR beta CDR3 regions were obtained using RNA transcripts as template. An initial RT-PCR round employing HTBI primers preceded a second-round multiplex PCR. TCRdb recomputed calls from the multiplex PCR reads with MiXCR, one row per CDR3 protein. This table has 210,000 or so distinct CDR3 sequences, under 30% appearing once. The sequenced material came from peripheral blood. These receptor sequences come from a man aged 45-60 years with Graves' ophthalmopathy.

This clonotype occurred a few times. J is TRBJ1-3 and V is TRBV3-1; TRBD1 aligns across 7 bases. In germline, CDR1 is LGHDT, CDR2 YNNKEL (reference sequence). The CDR3 is 15 amino acids. V was clipped by 3 bases and J by 2 bases; unmatched bases: 4. This CDR3 is CASSQTTGTGNTIYF. In DNA, the CDR3 is TGTGCCAGCAGCCAGACGACAGGGACTGGAAACACCATATATTTT.

The chain uses TRBV6-1 and TRBJ1-2; D may be TRBD1 (5 bases). Trimming shortened V by 6 bases and J by 2 bases, and 13 bases separated the two germline ends. Germline values: CDR1 MNHNS, CDR2 SASEGT. The CDR3 totals 14 residues. CDR3 loop: CASSSGRVNYGYTF. The CDR3 coding sequence is TGTGCCAGCAGCTCGGGACGGGTGAACTATGGCTACACCTTC.